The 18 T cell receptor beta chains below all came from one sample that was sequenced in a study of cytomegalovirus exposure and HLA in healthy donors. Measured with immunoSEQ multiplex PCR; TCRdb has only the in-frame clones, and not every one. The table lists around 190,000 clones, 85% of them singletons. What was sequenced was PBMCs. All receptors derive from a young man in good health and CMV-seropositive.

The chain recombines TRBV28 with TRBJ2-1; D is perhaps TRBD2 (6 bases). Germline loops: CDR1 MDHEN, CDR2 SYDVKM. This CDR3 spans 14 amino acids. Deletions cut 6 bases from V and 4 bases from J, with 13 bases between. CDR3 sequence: CASSGEDKYNEQFF. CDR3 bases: TGTGCCAGCAGCGGGGAGGATAAATACAATGAGCAGTTCTTC.

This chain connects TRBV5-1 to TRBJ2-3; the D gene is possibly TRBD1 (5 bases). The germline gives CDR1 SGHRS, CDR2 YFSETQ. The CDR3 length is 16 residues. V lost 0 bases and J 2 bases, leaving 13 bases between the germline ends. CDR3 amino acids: CASSLGNQGHTDTQYF. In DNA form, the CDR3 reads TGCGCCAGCAGCTTGGGTAATCAGGGCCACACAGATACGCAGTATTTT.

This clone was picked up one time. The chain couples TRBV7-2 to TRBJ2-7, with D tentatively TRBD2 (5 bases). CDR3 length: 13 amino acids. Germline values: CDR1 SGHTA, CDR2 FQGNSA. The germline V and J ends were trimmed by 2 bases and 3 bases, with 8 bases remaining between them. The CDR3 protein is CASSLYGVYEQYF. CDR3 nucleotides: TGTGCCAGCAGCTTATACGGGGTCTACGAGCAGTACTTC.

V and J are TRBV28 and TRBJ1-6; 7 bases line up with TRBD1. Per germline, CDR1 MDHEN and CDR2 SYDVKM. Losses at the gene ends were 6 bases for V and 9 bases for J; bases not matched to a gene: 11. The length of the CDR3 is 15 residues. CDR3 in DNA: TGTGCCAGCAGCCAACGGGACAGATTTATTTCACCCCTCCACTTT. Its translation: CASSQRDRFISPLHF.

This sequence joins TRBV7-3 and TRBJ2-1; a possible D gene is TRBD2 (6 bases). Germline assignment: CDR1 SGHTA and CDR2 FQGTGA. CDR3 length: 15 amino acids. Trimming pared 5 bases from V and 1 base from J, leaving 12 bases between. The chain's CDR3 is CASSVIAVSYNEQFF. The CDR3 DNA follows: TGTGCCAGCAGCGTTATAGCGGTTTCCTACAATGAGCAGTTCTTC.

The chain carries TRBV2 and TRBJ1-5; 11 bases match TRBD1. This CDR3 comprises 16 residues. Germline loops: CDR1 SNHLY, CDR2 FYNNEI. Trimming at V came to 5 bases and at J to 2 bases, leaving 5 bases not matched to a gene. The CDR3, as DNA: TGTGCCAGCAGTACCGGGACAGGGGGAGGCAATCAGCCCCAGCATTTT. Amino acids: CASSTGTGGGNQPQHF.

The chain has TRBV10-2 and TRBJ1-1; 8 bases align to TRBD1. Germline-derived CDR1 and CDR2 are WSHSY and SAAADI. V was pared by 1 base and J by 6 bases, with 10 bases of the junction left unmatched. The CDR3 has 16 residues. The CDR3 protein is CASSEFIFQGAPEAFF. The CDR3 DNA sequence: TGCGCCAGCAGTGAGTTCATTTTCCAGGGGGCCCCTGAAGCTTTCTTT.

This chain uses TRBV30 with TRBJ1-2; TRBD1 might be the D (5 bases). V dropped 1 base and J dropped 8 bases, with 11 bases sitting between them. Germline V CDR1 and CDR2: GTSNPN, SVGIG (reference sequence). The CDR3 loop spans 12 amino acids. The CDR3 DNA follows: TGTGCCTGGAGTGGGGGCGCCTACGGCTACACCTTC. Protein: CAWSGGAYGYTF.

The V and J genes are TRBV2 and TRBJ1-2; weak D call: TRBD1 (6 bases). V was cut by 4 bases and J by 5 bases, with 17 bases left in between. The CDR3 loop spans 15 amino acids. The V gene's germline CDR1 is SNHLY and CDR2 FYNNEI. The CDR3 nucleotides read TGTGCCAGCAGTGGGGCCATTACAGGGACATATGGCTACACCTTC. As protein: CASSGAITGTYGYTF.

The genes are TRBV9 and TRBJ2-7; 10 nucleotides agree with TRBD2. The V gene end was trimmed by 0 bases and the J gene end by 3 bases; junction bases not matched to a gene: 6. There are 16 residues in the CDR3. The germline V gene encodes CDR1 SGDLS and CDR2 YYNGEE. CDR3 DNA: TGTGCCAGCAGCGTAGGGACCACTAGCGGGGTCTACGAGCAGTACTTC. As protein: CASSVGTTSGVYEQYF.

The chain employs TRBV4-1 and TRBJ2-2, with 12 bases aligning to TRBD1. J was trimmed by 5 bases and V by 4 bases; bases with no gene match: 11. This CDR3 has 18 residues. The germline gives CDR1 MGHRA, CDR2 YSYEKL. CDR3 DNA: TGCGCCAGCAGCCTCTACGTGCCGGGACAGGGGGCTACCGGGGAGCTGTTTTTT. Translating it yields CASSLYVPGQGATGELFF.

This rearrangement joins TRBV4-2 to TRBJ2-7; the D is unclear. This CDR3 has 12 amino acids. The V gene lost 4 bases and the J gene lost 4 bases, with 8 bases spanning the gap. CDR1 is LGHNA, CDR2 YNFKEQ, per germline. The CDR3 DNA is TGTGCCAGCAGCCGATCTCGGTACGAGCAGTACTTC. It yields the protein CASSRSRYEQYF.

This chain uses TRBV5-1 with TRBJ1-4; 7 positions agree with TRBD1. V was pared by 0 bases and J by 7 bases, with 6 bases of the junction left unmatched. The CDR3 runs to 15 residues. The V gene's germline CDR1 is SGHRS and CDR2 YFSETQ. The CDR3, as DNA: TGCGCCAGCAGCTTGGAGGGGACAGCTTCTGAAAAACTGTTTTTT. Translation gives CASSLEGTASEKLFF.

The CDR3 loop is CASNGGQGVNNSPLHF. In DNA form, the CDR3 reads TGTGCCAGCAACGGAGGACAGGGGGTAAATAATTCACCCCTCCACTTT. The chain is built from TRBV2 and TRBJ1-6; 10 nucleotides align to TRBD1. CDR1 is SNHLY and CDR2 is FYNNEI in the germline V gene. The CDR3 runs to 16 residues. Trimming removed 7 bases from V and 5 bases from J; junction bases left unmatched: 8.

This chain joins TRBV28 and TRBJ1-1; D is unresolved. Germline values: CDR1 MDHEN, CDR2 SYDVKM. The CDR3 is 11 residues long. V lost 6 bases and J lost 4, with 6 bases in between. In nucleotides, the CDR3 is TGTGCCAGCAGCACAGTCACTGAAGCTTTCTTT. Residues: CASSTVTEAFF. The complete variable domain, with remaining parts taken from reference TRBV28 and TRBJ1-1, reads DVKVTQSSRYLVKRTGEKVFLECVQDMDHENMFWYRQDPGLGLRLIYFSYDVKMKEKGDIPEGYSVSREKKERFSLILESASTNQTSMYLCASSTVTEAFFGQGTRLTVV.

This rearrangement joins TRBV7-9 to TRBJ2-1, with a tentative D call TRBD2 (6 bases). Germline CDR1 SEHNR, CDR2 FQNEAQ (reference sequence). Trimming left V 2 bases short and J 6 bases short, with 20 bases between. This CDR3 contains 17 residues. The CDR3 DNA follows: TGTGCCAGCAGCTTAAGGTCCGGAGGGCCAAAGGGCAATGAGCAGTTCTTC. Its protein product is CASSLRSGGPKGNEQFF. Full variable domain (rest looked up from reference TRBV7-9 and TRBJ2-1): DTGVSQNPRHKITKRGQNVTFRCDPISEHNRLYWYRQTLGQGPEFLTYFQNEAQLEKSRLLSDRFSAERPKGSFSTLEIQRTEQGDSAMYLCASSLRSGGPKGNEQFFGPGTRLTVL.

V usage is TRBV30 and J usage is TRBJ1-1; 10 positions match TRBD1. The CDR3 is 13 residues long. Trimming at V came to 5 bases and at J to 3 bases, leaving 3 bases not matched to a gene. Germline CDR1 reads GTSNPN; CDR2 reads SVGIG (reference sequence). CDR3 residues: CAWGTGADTEAFF. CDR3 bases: TGTGCCTGGGGGACAGGGGCGGACACTGAAGCTTTCTTT.

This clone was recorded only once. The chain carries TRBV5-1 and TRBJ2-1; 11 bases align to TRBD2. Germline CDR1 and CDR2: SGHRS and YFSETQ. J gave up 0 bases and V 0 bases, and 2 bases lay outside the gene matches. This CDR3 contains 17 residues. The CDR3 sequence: CASSLVTSGSSYNEQFF. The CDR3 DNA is TGCGCCAGCAGCTTGGTCACTAGCGGGAGCTCCTACAATGAGCAGTTCTTC. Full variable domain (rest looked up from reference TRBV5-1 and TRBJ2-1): KAGVTQTPRYLIKTRGQQVTLSCSPISGHRSVSWYQQTPGQGLQFLFEYFSETQRNKGNFPGRFSGRQFSNSRSEMNVSTLELGDSALYLCASSLVTSGSSYNEQFFGPGTRLTVL.